This TCR beta chain is from a study of glioma-infiltrating T cells after dendritic cell vaccination. Whole-study results and caveats: No direct clonality-survival link was found; a diverse polyclonal response may matter.

For this clone: Its antigen is unidentified.

Clones were sequenced by immunoSEQ multiplex PCR, and TCRdb holds only the in-frame ones, with some missing. The repertoire holds approximately 82,000 clones, with about 90% as singletons. Trimming removed 0 bases at V and 7 bases at J, with 11 bases between. CDR3 length: 14 residues. Germline CDR1 is MNHEY and CDR2 is SVGAGI. The clonotype originates from a human donor with glioblastoma. The J gene is TRBJ2-3, the V gene TRBV6-5; TRBD2 might be the D (6 bases). The sample consisted of blood, taken before dendritic cell vaccination. CDR3 residues: CASSYSTSRNTQYF. The CDR3 coding sequence is TGTGCCAGCAGTTACTCGACTAGTCGGAATACGCAGTATTTT.